The 24 T cell receptor beta chains below all came from one sample that was sequenced in a study of CD8 T cells in ankylosing spondylitis. The study's findings and limits: There was a TCR beta motif, made of several highly homologous variants, that appeared characteristic of ankylosing spondylitis blood.

Which antigens these TCRs recognize remains unknown. TCRdb fed the 5' RACE reads into MiXCR, producing one record per CDR3 protein. The sample consists of 250,000 to 350,000 distinct CDR3 sequences, 8% of them appearing once. Material for sequencing was blood, either unsorted or a sorted T cell fraction (not recorded which). The origin of the receptors is a male donor with ankylosing spondylitis.

This clonotype was seen repeatedly, ten times or more. V and J are TRBV27 and TRBJ1-1; D unclear. V lost 2 bases to trimming and J lost 0 bases, with 4 bases between them. The CDR3 runs 13 residues. CDR1 is MNHEY and CDR2 is SMNVEV in the germline V gene (reference sequence). CDR3 DNA: TGTGCCAGCAGTTTAAACATGAACACTGAAGCTTTCTTT. The encoded protein is CASSLNMNTEAFF.

The chain joins TRBV29-1 to TRBJ1-4; D remains unclear. CDR3 size: 14 residues. Germline V gene sequence: CDR1 SQVTM, CDR2 ANQGSEA. V was pared by 6 bases and J by 0 bases, with 11 bases between. The CDR3, as DNA: TGCAGCGTAGCACATCAGCCAACTAATGAAAAACTGTTTTTT. Translating gives CSVAHQPTNEKLFF.

Ten or more counts support this clonotype. The chain links TRBV28 to TRBJ2-4; perhaps TRBD1 as D (5 bases). The CDR3 totals 16 residues. CDR1 and CDR2 (germline): MDHEN, SYDVKM. The V gene lost 5 bases and the J gene lost 0 bases, with 14 bases spanning the gap. CDR3 protein: CASSIQGNLAKNIQYF. The CDR3 nucleotides read TGTGCCAGCAGTATCCAGGGAAATCTAGCCAAAAACATTCAGTACTTC.

The chain joins TRBV7-3 to TRBJ2-3; 7 bases line up with TRBD2. The germline gives CDR1 SGHTA, CDR2 FQGTGA. The CDR3 totals 15 residues. The V and J ends lost 5 bases and 4 bases, in that order; junction bases with no gene match: 9. In nucleotides, the CDR3 is TGTGCCAGCAGCGCTCCGGGAGGAGTTGCAGATACGCAGTATTTT. Translated, it gives CASSAPGGVADTQYF.

The chain joins TRBV20-1 to TRBJ2-7; tentatively, D is TRBD1 (5 bases). The germline V gene encodes CDR1 DFQATT and CDR2 SNEGSKA (reference sequence). The V end was cut by 6 bases, the J end by 2 bases, with 11 bases between. This CDR3 is 12 amino acids long. CDR3 in amino acids: CSAQTVPYEQYF. CDR3 coding DNA: TGCAGTGCCCAGACAGTCCCCTACGAGCAGTACTTC.

This chain links TRBV6-4 with TRBJ1-1; 7 bases map to TRBD1. In germline, CDR1 is MRHNA, CDR2 SNTAGT. V trimming: 6 bases; J trimming: 0 bases; junction bases outside the gene matches: 4. The CDR3 is 14 amino acids. The CDR3 sequence is CASRRDSMNTEAFF. CDR3 sequence (DNA): TGTGCCAGCAGGCGGGACAGCATGAACACTGAAGCTTTCTTT.

This clonotype has ten or more counts. The chain links TRBV6-2 or TRBV6-3 to TRBJ2-3; D might be TRBD1 (5 bases). CDR1 MNHEY and CDR2 SVGEGT come from the germline V gene. The CDR3 is 14 amino acids. V was clipped by 2 bases and J by 4 bases, with 10 bases between them. The CDR3 DNA reads as TGTGCCAGCAGTTACCCAGACAGTTCAGATACGCAGTATTTT. Translation gives CASSYPDSSDTQYF.

This clonotype was found once. V and J are TRBV5-1 and TRBJ2-2; 7 bases are shared with TRBD1. With 2 bases clipped from V and 5 bases from J, the junction kept 6 bases outside the gene matches. Germline V CDR1 and CDR2: SGHRS, YFSETQ. The CDR3 is 15 amino acids. This chain's CDR3 is CASSLDRVQTGELFF. In nucleotides, the CDR3 is TGCGCCAGCAGCTTAGACAGGGTGCAAACCGGGGAGCTGTTTTTT.

This clonotype appeared a few times. This chain links TRBV28 with TRBJ2-1, with 8 bases lining up with TRBD2. CDR3 size: 11 residues. V lost 2 bases to trimming and J lost 14 bases; unmatched junction nucleotides: 2. The germline V gene encodes CDR1 MDHEN and CDR2 SYDVKM. The CDR3 DNA reads TGTGCCAGCAGTTTAAATAGCGGGAAGTTCTTC. It yields the protein CASSLNSGKFF.

This clonotype was seen at least ten times. The chain joins TRBV7-6 to TRBJ2-1, with TRBD1 as a possible D gene (5 bases). This CDR3 region has 12 residues. Trimming took off 5 bases at V and 16 bases at J, with 18 bases between the two ends. Germline values: CDR1 SGHVS, CDR2 FNYEAQ. CDR3 in amino acids: CASSVPGKGAFF. CDR3 coding DNA: TGTGCCAGCAGCGTACCAGGGAAAGGGGCATTCTTC.

This clonotype was observed at least ten times. The chain recombines TRBV29-1 with TRBJ2-7; 9 positions match TRBD2. The CDR3 is 14 residues long. Per germline, CDR1 SQVTM and CDR2 ANQGSEA. After removal of 3 bases from V and 0 bases from J, the junction contained 3 bases not matched to a gene. CDR3 sequence reads: CSVETSGNSYEQYF. CDR3 DNA: TGCAGCGTTGAGACTAGCGGAAACTCCTACGAGCAGTACTTC.

This clonotype was found many times. The germline gene is not matched at one end of the junction; a read error may be the cause. This chain joins TRBV12-3 or TRBV12-4 and TRBJ2-2, with 7 positions matching TRBD1. The CDR3 consists of 15 residues. In DNA form, the CDR3 reads TGTGCCAGCAGCTTAGACAGGGTAGAAACCGGGGAGCTGTTTTTT. Its translation: CASSLDRVETGELFF.

A few counts support this clonotype. The rearrangement joins TRBV19 to TRBJ2-1; 12 bases are a match to TRBD2. Germline CDR1 reads LNHDA; CDR2 reads SQIVND (reference sequence). Trimming removed 8 bases from V and 0 bases from J; junction bases left unmatched: 8. This CDR3 contains 17 residues. CDR3 sequence reads: CASAGTSGPHSYNEQFF. CDR3 nucleotides: TGTGCCAGTGCCGGGACTAGCGGGCCTCACTCCTACAATGAGCAGTTCTTC.

This clonotype was observed a few times. The rearrangement links TRBV20-1 to TRBJ2-1; 11 bases map to TRBD2. V was clipped by 3 bases and J by 4 bases; unmatched bases: 2. CDR1 is DFQATT and CDR2 is SNEGSKA in the germline V gene (reference sequence). The CDR3 sequence is 14 residues long. The CDR3 DNA reads TGCAGTGCTAGGGGGACTAGCGGTTACAATGAGCAGTTCTTC. It specifies CSARGTSGYNEQFF.

This clonotype was recorded many times. The J gene is TRBJ2-4, the V gene TRBV20-1; the match to TRBD2 covers 12 bases. After removal of 3 bases from V and 0 bases from J, the junction contained 18 bases not matched to a gene. This CDR3 is 21 amino acids long. Germline assignment: CDR1 DFQATT and CDR2 SNEGSKA (reference sequence). The chain's CDR3 is CSASAGLGLAGGTSAKNIQYF. The CDR3 DNA is TGCAGTGCTAGTGCGGGGCTAGGCCTAGCGGGAGGGACGTCAGCCAAAAACATTCAGTACTTC.

V usage is TRBV5-1 and J usage is TRBJ2-7; a possible D gene is TRBD1 (5 bases). Trimming left V 0 bases short and J 4 bases short, with 14 bases between. The CDR3 covers 15 residues. Germline lookup yields CDR1 SGHRS and CDR2 YFSETQ. The CDR3 reads CASSLADSALYEQYF. CDR3 nucleotide sequence: TGCGCCAGCAGCTTGGCCGACAGCGCGCTATACGAGCAGTACTTC.

There are a few counts of this clonotype. This chain uses TRBV15 with TRBJ1-4, with 7 positions matching TRBD1. There are 14 residues in the CDR3. Germline loops: CDR1 LNHNV, CDR2 YYDKDF (reference sequence). Losses at the gene ends were 5 bases for V and 12 bases for J; bases not matched to a gene: 12. CDR3 residues: CATSPQGGGGELFF. The CDR3 coding sequence is TGTGCCACCAGCCCCCAGGGGGGAGGAGGGGAACTGTTTTTT.

This clonotype was recorded a few times. The V call is TRBV15, the J call TRBJ2-5, with 7 nucleotides matching TRBD1. CDR3 size: 14 residues. CDR1 is LNHNV and CDR2 is YYDKDF in the germline V gene (reference sequence). The trim removed 0 bases at V and 4 bases at J, leaving 2 bases unmatched. CDR3 nucleotide sequence: TGTGCCACCAGCAGAGATCCAGGGGGAGAGACCCAGTACTTC. This gives the protein CATSRDPGGETQYF.

This clonotype was detected ten times or more. This chain links TRBV4-2 with TRBJ2-2; the D is unclear. This CDR3 has 15 residues. Trimming cost V 5 bases and J 1 base, with 11 bases left between them. The germline gives CDR1 LGHNA, CDR2 YNFKEQ. The CDR3 bases are TGTGCCAGCAGCGCCGTGAACAGGAACACCGGGGAGCTGTTTTTT. Translating gives CASSAVNRNTGELFF.

The genes are TRBV20-1 and TRBJ2-1, with a possible D match to TRBD2 (6 bases). The CDR3 sequence is 14 residues long. Trimming cost V 6 bases and J 8 bases, with 20 bases left between them. Germline-derived CDR1 and CDR2 are DFQATT and SNEGSKA (reference sequence). In DNA, the CDR3 is TGCAGTGCCATAATACCCGGGAGTTGGTATGAGCAGTTCTTC. The encoded protein is CSAIIPGSWYEQFF.

This clonotype turned up a few times. The chain recombines TRBV7-9 with TRBJ2-1, with a possible D match to TRBD2 (6 bases). Trimming stripped 3 bases from V and 12 bases from J, with 21 bases between. The CDR3 runs to 15 residues. Germline V gene lookup returns CDR1 SEHNR and CDR2 FQNEAQ (reference sequence). Here the CDR3 DNA reads TGTGCCAGCAGCTTTGGTCTTCGGGGGATATGGTGGCAGTTCTTC. This codes for CASSFGLRGIWWQFF.

This clonotype was observed at least ten times. The chain is built from TRBV12-3 or TRBV12-4 and TRBJ2-7; a weak D match, TRBD1 (5 bases). The CDR3 contains 17 residues. The V gene lost 4 bases and the J gene lost 2 bases, with 21 bases spanning the gap. CDR3 sequence: CASSSANSGSPAYEQYF. CDR3 DNA: TGTGCCAGCAGTTCAGCAAATTCAGGGTCCCCAGCCTACGAGCAGTACTTC.

This clonotype has only a few counts. This sequence joins TRBV7-9 and TRBJ2-1; no reliable D call. CDR1 SEHNR and CDR2 FQNEAQ come from the germline V gene (reference sequence). Trimming left V 5 bases short and J 5 bases short, with 7 bases between. The CDR3 is 12 amino acids. The CDR3 nucleotides are TGTGCCAGCAGCCCCCCCGACAATGAGCAGTTCTTC. This encodes CASSPPDNEQFF.

This clonotype was counted between two and nine times. This sequence joins TRBV6-2 or TRBV6-3 and TRBJ2-7, with D perhaps TRBD1 (5 bases). The CDR3 runs 15 residues. Germline CDR1 reads MNHEY; CDR2 reads SVGEGT. The V and J ends lost 0 bases and 2 bases respectively, with 11 bases between them. CDR3 protein: CASSYSTAVTYEQYF. The CDR3 DNA reads TGTGCCAGCAGTTACTCGACAGCAGTTACCTACGAGCAGTACTTC.